This T cell receptor (beta chain) was identified in a study of T cell repertoires in cytomegalovirus infection. Turning to the study itself: CMV infection plus the matching HLA type was flagged by public TCR beta signatures. Study outcomes and limitations: Totalled public TCR beta family frequency picked out people who carried CMV plus the relevant HLA.

TCRdb re-derived calls from the reads in MiXCR, one entry per CDR3 protein. The sample lists 740,000 or so distinct CDR3 sequences; roughly 35% were seen once. This clonotype has ten or more counts. Its antigen is still unknown. Material for sequencing was PBMCs. The sequence was obtained from a human donor in good health (CMV status not recorded). Some clones in this sample may be carry-over from other donors' samples.

This CDR3 reads CASSPGAYNEQFF. The DNA of the CDR3 is TGTGCCAGCAGTCCCGGGGCCTACAATGAGCAGTTCTTC. The V and J genes are TRBV27 and TRBJ2-1; D is possibly TRBD2 (5 bases). The V gene's germline CDR1 is MNHEY and CDR2 SMNVEV (reference sequence). V lost 5 bases, J lost 2 bases, and 7 bases lay in between. The CDR3 is 13 amino acids.